This entry features one T cell receptor (beta chain) sequence. Per the germline V gene, CDR1 is SGHNT and CDR2 is YYREEE (reference sequence). The CDR3 sequence is 18 residues long. Trimming removed 0 bases from V and 1 base from J; junction bases left unmatched: 8. This record belongs to a study of blood T cell repertoires in COVID-19. Libraries were prepared by immunoSEQ multiplex PCR; TCRdb keeps only in-frame clonotypes and omits some of them. The sample gives approximately 390,000 clones, around nine tenths of which show up once; approximately 9.3% is in the top ten. Material: PBMCs or T cells enriched from blood (not recorded which). This clonotype originated in a woman between 50 and 59 years old who had recovered from COVID-19. The gene calls are TRBV5-4 and TRBJ2-1; 9 bases line up with TRBD1. CDR3 sequence reads: CASSLAGQGGRSYNEQFF. In nucleotides, the CDR3 is TGTGCCAGCAGCTTGGCGGGACAGGGCGGAAGATCCTACAATGAGCAGTTCTTC.